This T cell receptor beta chain derives from a study of blood T cell repertoires in COVID-19. Method: immunoSEQ multiplex PCR; TCRdb's copy keeps in-frame clones and lacks some. This table holds hundreds of thousands of clones, 87% found once. This TCR was sampled from a man between 60 and 70 years old who had recovered from COVID-19. The sequencing sample was made of peripheral blood.

CDR3 DNA sequence: TGTGCCAGCAGCGCGAGGGACAGCAGCTCTGGAAACACCATATATTTT. Residues: CASSARDSSSGNTIYF. The rearrangement links TRBV9 to TRBJ1-3, with 7 positions matching TRBD1. J gave up 0 bases and V 3 bases, and 6 bases lay outside the gene matches. Germline V gene data show CDR1 as SGDLS and CDR2 as YYNGEE. The CDR3 is 16 residues long.